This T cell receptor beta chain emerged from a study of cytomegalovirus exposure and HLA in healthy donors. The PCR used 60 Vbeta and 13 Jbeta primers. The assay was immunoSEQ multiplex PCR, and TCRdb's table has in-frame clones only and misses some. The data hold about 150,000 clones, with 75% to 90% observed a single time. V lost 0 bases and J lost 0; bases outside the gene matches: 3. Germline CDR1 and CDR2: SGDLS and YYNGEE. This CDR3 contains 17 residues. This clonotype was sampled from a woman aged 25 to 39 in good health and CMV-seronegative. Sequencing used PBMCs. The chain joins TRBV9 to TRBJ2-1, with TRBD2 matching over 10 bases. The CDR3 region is CASSVGLAGSSYNEQFF. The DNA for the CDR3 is TGTGCCAGCAGCGTAGGACTAGCGGGCAGCTCCTACAATGAGCAGTTCTTC.